The entry that follows covers one T cell receptor (beta chain) sequence. Its antigen specificity is not known. Base qualities are not provided; no much larger clone lies one nucleotide away. The data are from a study of T cells in tuberculosis (dated by TCRdb to 2016 to 2019). For the wider study: To characterize T cells specific for the mycobacterial lipid antigen glucose monomycolate (GMM), the study used CD1B tetramers together with high-throughput TCR immunosequencing. In a South African clinical cohort, IGRA-negative adolescents, IGRA-positive adolescents with latent tuberculosis and adults with active tuberculosis were compared, with fewer than eleven people in each group.

What the authors observed across the whole study: Clinical samples were selected based on which cryopreserved specimens were available, and the active tuberculosis cases were adults whereas the controls were adolescents. An accuracy of 87% (AUROC around 0.91) was reached by a classifier using the diverse GMM-specific repertoire, compared with 70% accuracy when GEM motif frequencies were used. Compared with IGRA-negative controls, TCR-alpha repertoires from active tuberculosis had smaller mean NN-distances to GMM-specific TCRs, which suggests that these TCRs underwent clonal expansion. The smaller NN-distances were partly driven by shorter CDR3-alpha lengths in active tuberculosis patients, and the difference for TCR-beta did not reach statistical significance.

At study entry, a tuberculin skin test and the QuantiFERON-TB GOLD In-Tube IGRA were used to screen adolescents for latent tuberculosis infection. Immunosequencing was performed on unsorted cryopreserved PBMC and covered roughly 100,000 T cells per clinical donor on average. Eleven high schools in the Worcester region of the Western Cape, South Africa, served as enrollment sites for adolescents aged 12 to 18 years. Around ten M. tuberculosis-infected adolescents and approximately ten uninfected adolescents, matched for age and sex, were selected. PBMC from adolescents were isolated by density centrifugation from freshly drawn heparinized blood and were then cryopreserved. TCR libraries were generated with the immunoSEQ multiplex PCR assay, using TCR-beta and/or TCR-alpha/delta assays for each sample. The amplified TCR libraries were sequenced using the Illumina high-throughput platform. Concerning the study's data processing: Clustering and dimensionality reduction relied on pairwise TCRdist distances among GMM-specific receptors from T cells that were either sorted ex vivo or expanded in vitro. Each clinical repertoire received a mean NN-distance score, defined as the average TCRdist to the nearest 10% of tetramer-positive reference sequences. To compute GEM TCR motif frequency, the fraction of unique TCRs matching known GEM sequences by V/J usage and CDR3 length was calculated. Linear discriminant analysis with leave-one-out cross-validation, implemented in scikit-learn, was used to classify active tuberculosis. TCRdb limited this immuneACCESS table to in-frame rearrangements with V and J called. A share of clones is missing; checked studies link under half to unresolved V genes, and the rest is unexplained. D and trimming come from the DNA, and the V and J calls and clone size come from that table. This sample is represented by 30,000 to 45,000 clones; about 94% of them were singletons. The ten top clones hold 6.5% to 8.5% of the sample.

V ends up 10 bases short and J 0 bases short, with an unmatched junction base count of 7. CDR1 and CDR2, per the germline V gene, are ENHRY and SYGVKD. The CDR3 holds 15 amino acids from the cysteine to the phenylalanine. The entry retains the CDR3 DNA only, 45 bases that are in frame from base 1. The rearranged chain carries TRBV10-3 and TRBJ2-3, with 10 central nucleotides matching TRBD2. The clonotype was recovered from a donor aged 10 to 29 with latent tuberculosis or without tuberculosis infection. Sequencing used PBMCs. The CDR3 in this case is CATKKRGGSTDTQYF. The bases are TGTGCCACCAAGAAGCGGGGGGGCAGCACAGATACGCAGTATTTT.